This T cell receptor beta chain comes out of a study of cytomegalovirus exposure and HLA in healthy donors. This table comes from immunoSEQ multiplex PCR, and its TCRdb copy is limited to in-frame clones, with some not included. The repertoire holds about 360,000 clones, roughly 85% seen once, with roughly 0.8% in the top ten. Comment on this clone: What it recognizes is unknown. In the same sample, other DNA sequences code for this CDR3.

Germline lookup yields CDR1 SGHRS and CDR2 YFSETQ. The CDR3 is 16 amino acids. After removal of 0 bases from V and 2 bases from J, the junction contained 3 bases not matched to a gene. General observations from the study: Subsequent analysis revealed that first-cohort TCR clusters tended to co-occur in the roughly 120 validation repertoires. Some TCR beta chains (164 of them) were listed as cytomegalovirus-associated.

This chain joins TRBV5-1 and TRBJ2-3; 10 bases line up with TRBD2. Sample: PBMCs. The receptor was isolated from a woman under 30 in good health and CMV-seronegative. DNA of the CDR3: TGCGCCAGCAGCTTGGAAGCGGGGGGGGTCACAGATACGCAGTATTTT. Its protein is CASSLEAGGVTDTQYF. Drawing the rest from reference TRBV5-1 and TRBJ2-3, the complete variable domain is KAGVTQTPRYLIKTRGQQVTLSCSPISGHRSVSWYQQTPGQGLQFLFEYFSETQRNKGNFPGRFSGRQFSNSRSEMNVSTLELGDSALYLCASSLEAGGVTDTQYFGPGTRLTVL.